The 20 T cell receptor beta chains presented below share a single source sample, sequenced in a study of post-analysis software for immune sequencing data. Points from the study as a whole: TRBV5-6, TRBV5-1 and TRBV20-1 were among a few TRBV segments more frequent in patients than controls.

The antigens these receptors bind are not known. Prepared TCR beta cDNA libraries contained unique molecular identifiers. TCRdb used MiXCR to reprocess the PCR reads, holding one entry per CDR3 protein. In the table there are over 700,000 distinct CDR3 sequences, roughly 27% of which are singletons. Sequences were obtained from blood. The receptors shown here come from a girl aged 5-17 years with multiple sclerosis.

This clonotype was found a few times. The V call is TRBV3-1, the J call TRBJ1-2, with D uncertain. The V gene lost 1 base and the J gene lost 4 bases, with 13 bases spanning the gap. Germline V gives CDR1 LGHDT, CDR2 YNNKEL (reference sequence). This CDR3 spans 15 amino acids. In nucleotides, the CDR3 is TGTGCCAGCAGCCAAGTTTTTTCGGGGATCTATGGCTACACCTTC. Its protein product is CASSQVFSGIYGYTF.

This clonotype was counted between two and nine times. The chain couples TRBV7-9 to TRBJ1-1; the D gene is possibly TRBD1 (5 bases). With 2 bases removed from V and 10 bases from J, the gap between germline ends came to 20 bases. The CDR3 is 15 residues long. Germline loops: CDR1 SEHNR, CDR2 FQNEAQ (reference sequence). Written as DNA, the CDR3 is TGTGCCAGCAGCTTACTTTCGGCCTCGGGGGTATTAGCTTTCTTT. Translated, it gives CASSLLSASGVLAFF.

Here the CDR3 DNA reads TGTGCCAGCAGCTTAAGCAAGAGCTCCTACAATGAGCAGTTCTTC. Encoded protein: CASSLSKSSYNEQFF. The V and J genes are TRBV7-3 and TRBJ2-1; D remains ambiguous. V was shortened by 1 base and J by 0 bases, with 7 bases between the two germline ends. Germline V lookup: CDR1 SGHTA, CDR2 FQGTGA. This CDR3 is built from 15 residues.

The rearrangement links TRBV5-1 to TRBJ2-3, with TRBD2 matching over 7 bases. The trim removed 5 bases at V and 4 bases at J, leaving 1 base unmatched. The germline CDR1 and CDR2 sequences are SGHRS and YFSETQ. The CDR3 length is 12 residues. The CDR3 DNA reads as TGCGCCAGCAGGCTAGCGGCAGATACGCAGTATTTT. This encodes CASRLAADTQYF.

The CDR3 DNA reads TGCAGTGGCACTAGCGGGAGTTTCCGACGAAGCTCCTACAATGAGCAGTACTTC. This translates into CSGTSGSFRRSSYNEQYF. The chain has TRBV20-1 and TRBJ2-1; 11 bases match TRBD2. The DNA end lines up better with TRBJ2-7; the J call may be wrong. This CDR3 has 18 amino acids. CDR1 DFQATT and CDR2 SNEGSKA come from the germline V gene (reference sequence).

The rearrangement uses TRBV12-3 or TRBV12-4 and TRBJ2-7, with TRBD2 as a possible D gene (5 bases). Trimming cost V 5 bases and J 3 bases, with 11 bases left between them. This CDR3 comprises 13 residues. The CDR3 DNA reads as TGTGCCAGCAGTCCGGGAATAAACTACGAGCAGTACTTC. Amino acid sequence: CASSPGINYEQYF.

The gene calls are TRBV13 and TRBJ2-7, with D possibly TRBD2 on 5 matching bases. Trimming cost V 6 bases and J 7 bases, with 16 bases left between them. The CDR3 consists of 13 residues. Germline V gives CDR1 PRHDT, CDR2 FYEKMQ (reference sequence). The CDR3 nucleotides are TGTGCCAGCAGTTACAGAGTGACGGGGGAGCAGTACTTC. Translation: CASSYRVTGEQYF.

This clonotype has more than one count but fewer than ten. The CDR3 sequence is CASSPGIQRDRNEQFF. CDR3 nucleotides: TGTGCCAGCAGCCCGGGGATACAGCGGGATCGCAATGAGCAGTTCTTC. The chain carries TRBV5-8 and TRBJ2-1; the match to TRBD2 covers 7 bases. CDR1 is SGHTS and CDR2 is YDEGEE in the germline V gene. This CDR3 spans 16 amino acids. After removal of 4 bases from V and 6 bases from J, the junction contained 13 bases not matched to a gene.

The CDR3 coding sequence is TGTGCCAGCAGTGAATTCCGAGAGACTAAAAAAGAGACCCAGTACTTC. Protein: CASSEFRETKKETQYF. This chain uses TRBV25-1 with TRBJ2-5; a possible D gene is TRBD2 (5 bases). The CDR3 has 16 residues. The germline gives CDR1 MGHDK, CDR2 SYGVNS. V was clipped by 1 base and J by 3 bases, with 15 bases between them.

This clonotype has a count of ten or more. CDR3 DNA: TGTGCCAGCAGCCGCCTAGCGGGGGGGGGCAATGAGCAGTTCTTC. It codes for CASSRLAGGGNEQFF. This chain joins TRBV7-2 and TRBJ2-1; 12 nucleotides agree with TRBD2. Unmatched junction bases numbered 5, after V lost 5 bases and J lost 6 bases. Per the germline V gene, CDR1 is SGHTA and CDR2 is FQGNSA. This CDR3 spans 15 amino acids.

The table lists this clonotype with a few counts. CDR3 loop: CASSERQGSQPQHF. CDR3 bases: TGTGCCAGCAGTGAAAGGCAGGGGAGTCAGCCCCAGCATTTT. V and J are TRBV2 and TRBJ1-5, with a possible D match to TRBD1 (6 bases). The germline CDR1 and CDR2 sequences are SNHLY and FYNNEI. This CDR3 is 14 amino acids long. Trimming took 2 bases from V and 6 from J, leaving 11 bases between them.

The DNA for the CDR3 is TGCAGTGCTAGGTGGGGGGGGGTTGACGAGCAGTACTTC. Protein sequence: CSARWGGVDEQYF. This chain links TRBV20-1 with TRBJ2-7; 7 nucleotides align to TRBD2. The germline V gene has CDR1 DFQATT and CDR2 SNEGSKA (reference sequence). The CDR3 runs 13 residues. J gave up 5 bases and V 3 bases, and 7 bases lay outside the gene matches.

This chain joins TRBV6-6 and TRBJ2-7; D gene unclear. The CDR3 contains 12 residues. Per germline, CDR1 MNHNY and CDR2 SVGAGI (reference sequence). Trimming removed 7 bases at V and 6 bases at J, with 13 bases between. The CDR3 region has the DNA TGTGCCAGCACGAACCTCATAACCGAGCAGTACTTC. Protein: CASTNLITEQYF.

The CDR3 DNA follows: TGCGCGCTCGTCGAAAGGGACAGGGGGATCGGTTACGAGCAGTACTTC. This codes for CALVERDRGIGYEQYF. The chain combines TRBV4-1 with TRBJ2-7, with 11 bases that match TRBD1. Germline values: CDR1 MGHRA, CDR2 YSYEKL. The CDR3 totals 16 residues.

This rearrangement joins TRBV7-2 to TRBJ1-2; D is possibly TRBD1 (5 bases). CDR1 and CDR2 from the germline V gene are SGHTA and FQGNSA. The CDR3 loop spans 15 amino acids. The V end was cut by 0 bases, the J end by 8 bases, with 16 bases between. The CDR3 nucleotides read TGTGCCAGCAGCTTAGCCGCAGGGTTAAGTCCCGGCTACACCTTC. Its translation is CASSLAAGLSPGYTF.

The V and J genes are TRBV20-1 and TRBJ2-7; D may match TRBD1 or TRBD2 (5 bases each). This CDR3 region has 12 residues. The V and J ends lost 5 bases and 3 bases respectively, with 11 bases between them. The germline V gene has CDR1 DFQATT and CDR2 SNEGSKA (reference sequence). CDR3 sequence: CSARGPFYEQYF. CDR3 DNA sequence: TGCAGTGCTCGGGGACCCTTCTACGAGCAGTACTTC.

The chain joins TRBV10-2 to TRBJ2-3; the match to TRBD2 covers 10 bases. The V segment lost 4 bases and the J segment 6 bases; nucleotides outside the gene matches: 7. The CDR3 is 15 residues long. Per the germline V gene, CDR1 is WSHSY and CDR2 is SAAADI. Here the CDR3 DNA reads TGCGCCAGCAGTGTTAAGCGGGGGGGCCTCGATACGCAGTATTTT. Translated: CASSVKRGGLDTQYF.

This clonotype has only a few counts. The chain has TRBV20-1 and TRBJ2-7; 11 nucleotides agree with TRBD2. CDR3 length: 15 residues. With V trimmed by 4 bases and J by 1 base, 6 bases remained unmatched. The germline V gene encodes CDR1 DFQATT and CDR2 SNEGSKA (reference sequence). Here the CDR3 DNA reads TGCAGTGCTAATGGGAGACTAGCGGGGTCCTACGAGCAGTACTTC. This translates into CSANGRLAGSYEQYF.

The chain joins TRBV15 to TRBJ2-7, with 8 bases identical to TRBD1. The V gene end was trimmed by 0 bases and the J gene end by 10 bases; junction bases not matched to a gene: 8. Germline CDR1 is LNHNV and CDR2 is YYDKDF (reference sequence). The CDR3 runs to 14 residues. CDR3 DNA sequence: TGTGCCACCAGCAGAGAGGGGACAGGAGAGGCCCAGTACTTC. This codes for CATSREGTGEAQYF.

This clonotype was counted only a few times. This rearrangement joins TRBV2 to TRBJ2-7, with no clear D. This CDR3 is built from 13 residues. V gave up 4 bases and J gave up 6 bases, with 13 bases separating them. Germline values: CDR1 SNHLY, CDR2 FYNNEI. In nucleotides, the CDR3 is TGTGCCAGCAGTGGGGTTTCGAGGCGCGAGCAGTACTTC. Residues: CASSGVSRREQYF.